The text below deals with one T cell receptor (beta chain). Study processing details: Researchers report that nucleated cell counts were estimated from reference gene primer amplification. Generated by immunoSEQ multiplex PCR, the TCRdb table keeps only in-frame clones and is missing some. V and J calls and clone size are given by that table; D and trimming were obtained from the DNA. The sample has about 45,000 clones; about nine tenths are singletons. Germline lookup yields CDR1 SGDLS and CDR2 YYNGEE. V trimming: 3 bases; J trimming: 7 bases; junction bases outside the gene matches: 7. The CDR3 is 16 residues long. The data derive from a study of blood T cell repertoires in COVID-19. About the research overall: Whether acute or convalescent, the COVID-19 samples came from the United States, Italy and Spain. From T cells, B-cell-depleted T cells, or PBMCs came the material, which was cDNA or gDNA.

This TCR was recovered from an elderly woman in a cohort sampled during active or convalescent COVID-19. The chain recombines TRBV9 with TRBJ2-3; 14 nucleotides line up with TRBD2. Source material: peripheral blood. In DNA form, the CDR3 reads TGTGCCAGCAGCGCCGGGACTAGCGGGGGCCTCAATACGCAGTATTTT. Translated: CASSAGTSGGLNTQYF.